One and the same sample provided the 25 T cell receptor beta chains below, sequenced in a study of blood T cells in healthy people across ages. PCR was performed a second time for about 6 to 12 cycles using a sample-barcoded 5' primer and a J-beta primer mix. One entry per CDR3 protein results from TCRdb running MiXCR on the 5' RACE reads. The sample includes roughly 1.9 million distinct CDR3 sequences, about two fifths of them seen just once. The sequenced sample was blood. The receptors here all came from a human donor in good health.

V and J are TRBV20-1 and TRBJ2-3; TRBD1 matches at 8 bases. Germline V gives CDR1 DFQATT, CDR2 SNEGSKA (reference sequence). The CDR3 has 13 residues. J lost 8 bases, V lost 6 bases, and 10 bases had no gene match. CDR3 in DNA: TGCAGTGCCCGCGGACAGGGTGTCTCTACGCAGTATTTT. Its protein product is CSARGQGVSTQYF.

The chain carries TRBV27 and TRBJ2-5; D ambiguous. This CDR3 contains 14 residues. From germline, CDR1 is MNHEY and CDR2 SMNVEV (reference sequence). V dropped 2 bases and J dropped 1 base, with 8 bases sitting between them. CDR3 DNA sequence: TGTGCCAGCAGTTTACCCCATTCCCAAGAGACCCAGTACTTC. Its protein is CASSLPHSQETQYF.

In its sample, this clonotype was seen a few times. The V call is TRBV7-6, the J call TRBJ1-4, with 11 bases that match TRBD1. The germline V gene encodes CDR1 SGHVS and CDR2 FNYEAQ. This CDR3 contains 15 residues. V trimming: 5 bases; J trimming: 8 bases; junction bases outside the gene matches: 7. The CDR3 DNA sequence: TGTGCCAGCAGCGAGGACAGGGGGCCTCGGGAAAAACTGTTTTTT. Translation gives CASSEDRGPREKLFF. Full variable domain (remainder filled in from reference TRBV7-6 and TRBJ1-4): GAGVSQSPRYKVTKRGQDVALRCDPISGHVSLYWYRQALGQGPEFLTYFNYEAQQDKSGLPNDRFSAERPEGSISTLTIQRTEQRDSAMYRCASSEDRGPREKLFFGSGTQLSVL.

The chain couples TRBV6-5 to TRBJ2-3; D is possibly TRBD2 (7 bases). V lost 8 bases to trimming and J lost 6 bases, with 21 bases between them. The germline CDR1 and CDR2 sequences are MNHEY and SVGAGI. The CDR3 sequence is 15 residues long. Here the CDR3 DNA reads TGTGCCAGCGGGAGGGGGGCCCAGGGAGCGGATACGCAGTATTTT. Protein sequence: CASGRGAQGADTQYF.

This chain links TRBV15 with TRBJ1-5, with D possibly TRBD1 on 5 matching bases. The CDR3 spans 15 residues. V gave up 5 bases and J gave up 8 bases, with 19 bases separating them. Looked up from germline, CDR1 is LNHNV and CDR2 is YYDKDF (reference sequence). This CDR3 is CATSGRGTAWEPQHF. The DNA of the CDR3 is TGTGCCACCAGCGGACGCGGGACCGCCTGGGAGCCCCAGCATTTT.

The genes are TRBV7-2 and TRBJ1-2, with D possibly TRBD1 on 5 matching bases. There are 15 residues in the CDR3. The germline V gene has CDR1 SGHTA and CDR2 FQGNSA. The germline V and J ends were trimmed by 1 base and 5 bases, with 14 bases remaining between them. CDR3 protein: CASSLDNGGGYGYTF. In DNA, the CDR3 is TGTGCCAGCAGCTTAGATAACGGGGGAGGATATGGCTACACCTTC.

This clonotype was detected only a few times. This chain connects TRBV5-1 to TRBJ2-1, with 7 bases fitting TRBD2. This CDR3 is built from 14 residues. V lost 1 base, J lost 5 bases, and 3 bases stayed unmatched. Germline V lookup: CDR1 SGHRS, CDR2 YFSETQ. The chain's CDR3 is CASSLPSGDNEQFF. As DNA, the CDR3 is TGCGCCAGCAGCTTGCCTAGCGGTGACAATGAGCAGTTCTTC.

J is TRBJ1-2 and V is TRBV9, with D possibly TRBD1 on 6 matching bases. CDR1 and CDR2 from the germline V gene are SGDLS and YYNGEE. The CDR3 loop spans 16 amino acids. The germline V and J ends were trimmed by 4 bases and 8 bases, with 24 bases remaining between them. The DNA for the CDR3 is TGTGCCAGCAGCCCTGACACAGGGTTGCGAAACCCCGGCTACACCTTC. Amino acids: CASSPDTGLRNPGYTF.

A remark on this clonotype: One junction end disagrees with the germline gene, perhaps due to a read error. V is TRBV20-1 and J is TRBJ1-6; possibly TRBD1 for D (6 bases). The CDR3 sequence is 14 residues long. CDR1 and CDR2 from the germline V gene are DFQATT and SNEGSKA (reference sequence). As DNA, the CDR3 is TGCAGTGCTCAAGCGGGGGCGGTTAATTCACCCCCCCACTTT. It codes for CSAQAGAVNSPPHF.

The chain couples TRBV12-3 or TRBV12-4 to TRBJ2-7; tentatively, D is TRBD2 (5 bases). This CDR3 has 16 residues. Between the trimmed V and J ends, which lost 1 base and 0 bases, there was a span of 13 bases. CDR3 in amino acids: CASSLVPSGSSYEQYF. CDR3 bases: TGTGCCAGCAGTTTAGTACCCAGCGGAAGCTCCTACGAGCAGTACTTC.

The chain couples TRBV6-1 to TRBJ2-1; 8 bases are a match to TRBD2. The CDR3 spans 15 residues. After removal of 2 bases from V and 3 bases from J, the junction contained 3 bases not matched to a gene. The germline CDR1 and CDR2 sequences are MNHNS and SASEGT. CDR3 residues: CASSERSGGYNEQFF. CDR3 in DNA: TGTGCCAGCAGTGAAAGGAGCGGGGGCTACAATGAGCAGTTCTTC.

This chain links TRBV7-9 with TRBJ2-1; no clear D. V was clipped by 5 bases and J by 8 bases, with 13 bases between them. The germline CDR1 and CDR2 sequences are SEHNR and FQNEAQ (reference sequence). CDR3 size: 13 residues. CDR3 region: CASSIRTQDEQFF. As DNA, the CDR3 is TGTGCCAGCAGCATCCGAACCCAGGATGAGCAGTTCTTC.

This clonotype was seen only once. The V gene is TRBV28, the J gene TRBJ1-2, with D hard to call. Germline CDR1 is MDHEN and CDR2 is SYDVKM. V lost 1 base and J 4 bases, leaving 16 bases between the germline ends. The CDR3 covers 16 residues. CDR3 bases: TGTGCCAGCAGTTTATCGAATGACGTGGAGACCTATGGCTACACCTTC. It yields the protein CASSLSNDVETYGYTF.

The chain carries TRBV24-1 and TRBJ2-5; D might be TRBD2 (6 bases). Between the trimmed V and J ends, which lost 2 bases and 2 bases, there was a span of 11 bases. This CDR3 is built from 15 residues. CDR1 and CDR2 (germline): KGHDR, SFDVKD. In DNA form, the CDR3 reads TGTGCCACCAGTGATTATTCCGGGGGACAAGAGACCCAGTACTTC. It translates to CATSDYSGGQETQYF.

J is TRBJ1-2 and V is TRBV20-1; 10 nucleotides line up with TRBD1. CDR1 DFQATT and CDR2 SNEGSKA come from the germline V gene (reference sequence). The length of the CDR3 is 15 residues. V gave up 0 bases and J gave up 2 bases; unmatched junction bases: 3. CDR3 region: CSARDRTGGNYGYTF. CDR3 bases: TGCAGTGCTAGAGACCGGACAGGGGGGAACTATGGCTACACCTTC.

This rearrangement joins TRBV6-2 or TRBV6-3 to TRBJ2-3, with 11 bases that match TRBD2. Germline V CDR1 and CDR2: MNHEY, SVGEGT. The CDR3 is made up of 17 amino acids. J gave up 4 bases and V 2 bases, and 8 bases lay outside the gene matches. The CDR3 region is CASSYPVASGGSDTQYF. As DNA, the CDR3 is TGTGCCAGCAGTTACCCGGTGGCTAGCGGGGGGTCAGATACGCAGTATTTT.

In this sample, this clonotype turned up many times. The genes are TRBV4-1 and TRBJ2-3; unclear D gene. Trimming pared 3 bases from V and 5 bases from J, leaving 12 bases between. The CDR3 extends over 14 amino acids. CDR1 MGHRA and CDR2 YSYEKL come from the germline V gene. The CDR3: CASSHGPEEDTQYF. The CDR3 coding sequence is TGCGCCAGCAGCCACGGTCCTGAGGAAGATACGCAGTATTTT.

This clonotype was seen only a few times. The V and J genes are TRBV10-3 and TRBJ1-2; no firm D call. CDR1 is ENHRY, CDR2 SYGVKD, per germline. V shed 2 bases and J shed 2 bases, with 9 bases lying between them. The CDR3 has 14 residues. DNA for the CDR3: TGTGCCATCAGTGAGGGTCTAGGGAACTATGGCTACACCTTC. It specifies CAISEGLGNYGYTF.

The chain is built from TRBV12-3 or TRBV12-4 and TRBJ2-3, with TRBD1 as a possible D gene (6 bases). Trimming stripped 8 bases from V and 2 bases from J, with 11 bases between. The CDR3 totals 13 residues. This CDR3 reads CASGQTSTDTQYF. CDR3 sequence (DNA): TGTGCCAGCGGACAGACTTCCACAGATACGCAGTATTTT.

The chain joins TRBV4-3 to TRBJ2-7; unclear D gene. The CDR3 consists of 15 residues. Germline loops: CDR1 LGHNA, CDR2 YSLEER. V was trimmed by 0 bases and J by 0 bases, leaving 9 bases between them. This chain's CDR3 is CASSQEVRSSYEQYF. CDR3 bases: TGCGCCAGCAGCCAAGAGGTCAGGAGCTCCTACGAGCAGTACTTC.

The chain links TRBV11-1 to TRBJ1-2; D is uncertain. Trimming took 5 bases from V and 2 from J, leaving 15 bases between them. The CDR3 covers 15 residues. Germline CDR1 and CDR2: SGHAT and FQDESV (reference sequence). CDR3 coding DNA: TGTGCCAGCAGCGCGAGGAGGTTTAGCAACTATGGCTACACCTTC. Residues: CASSARRFSNYGYTF.

This chain connects TRBV7-9 to TRBJ2-5, with D hard to call. CDR1 and CDR2 (germline): SEHNR, FQNEAQ (reference sequence). The germline V and J ends were trimmed by 9 bases and 3 bases, with 14 bases remaining between them. The CDR3 loop spans 13 amino acids. This chain's CDR3 is CASTLGDKETQYF. Written as DNA, the CDR3 is TGTGCCAGTACCTTGGGTGATAAAGAGACCCAGTACTTC.

The sample holds a few counts of this clonotype. The V call is TRBV10-3, the J call TRBJ1-1; D uncertain. CDR3 length: 14 residues. V was pared by 8 bases and J by 1 base, with 14 bases between. The germline V gene has CDR1 ENHRY and CDR2 SYGVKD. The CDR3 region has the DNA TGTGCCATCTCCCCCGTTGGAGGGAACACTGAAGCTTTCTTT. It is translated as CAISPVGGNTEAFF.

The rearrangement links TRBV14 to TRBJ1-2; D is unclear. V was shortened by 0 bases and J by 4 bases, with 18 bases between the two germline ends. The CDR3 is 17 residues long. Per the germline V gene, CDR1 is SGHDN and CDR2 is FVKESK. CDR3 region: CASSQDSRWGLGYGYTF. CDR3 coding DNA: TGTGCCAGCAGCCAAGATTCCAGATGGGGATTGGGCTATGGCTACACCTTC.

In its sample, this clonotype was seen a few times. V is TRBV4-1 and J is TRBJ1-5; no clear D gene. Trimming removed 0 bases from V and 5 bases from J, with 5 bases in between. CDR1 and CDR2 from the germline V gene are MGHRA and YSYEKL. The CDR3 is 13 residues long. CDR3: CASSQDRHQPQHF. The CDR3 bases are TGCGCCAGCAGCCAAGATAGGCATCAGCCCCAGCATTTT.